Each of the 9 T cell receptor beta chains below was sequenced from the same sample in a study of cytomegalovirus exposure and HLA in healthy donors. In the PCR, 60 Vbeta and 13 Jbeta primers were used. Repertoires were generated with immunoSEQ multiplex PCR, while TCRdb's copy carries only in-frame clones and drops some. The table has 65,000 to 95,000 clones, 78% seen once. Sequences were obtained from PBMCs. The source is a male donor in good health and CMV-seropositive.

This chain connects TRBV19 to TRBJ1-5; a weak D match, TRBD1 (5 bases). CDR3 size: 17 residues. V lost 5 bases and J lost 5, with 22 bases in between. CDR1 LNHDA and CDR2 SQIVND come from the germline V gene (reference sequence). DNA of the CDR3: TGTGCCAGTAGTGGAGTCGTTGGGACTAGGGGCGATCAGCCCCAGCATTTT. Its protein product is CASSGVVGTRGDQPQHF. Full variable domain (rest looked up from reference TRBV19 and TRBJ1-5): DGGITQSPKYLFRKEGQNVTLSCEQNLNHDAMYWYRQDPGQGLRLIYYSQIVNDFQKGDIAEGYSVSREKKESFPLTVTSAQKNPTAFYLCASSGVVGTRGDQPQHFGDGTRLSIL.

V usage is TRBV10-1 and J usage is TRBJ1-3; 7 bases agree with TRBD1. This CDR3 is built from 12 residues. The germline V gene encodes CDR1 WNHNN and CDR2 SYGVQD (reference sequence). With V trimmed by 9 bases and J by 1 base, 0 bases remained unmatched. The CDR3 protein is CARGQSGNTIYF. The CDR3 DNA reads TGCGCCAGGGGACAGTCTGGAAACACCATATATTTT.

The chain recombines TRBV5-1 with TRBJ1-2; TRBD1 matches 8 bases. This CDR3 is 14 amino acids long. Germline assignment: CDR1 SGHRS and CDR2 YFSETQ. V trimming: 0 bases; J trimming: 6 bases; junction bases outside the gene matches: 4. CDR3 protein: CASSLEAGGDGYTF. The CDR3 DNA sequence: TGCGCCAGCAGCTTGGAGGCAGGGGGCGATGGCTACACCTTC.

This rearrangement joins TRBV7-8 to TRBJ2-5; D might be TRBD1 (5 bases). The CDR3 covers 14 residues. V was clipped by 5 bases and J by 4 bases, with 14 bases between them. CDR1 and CDR2 from the germline V gene are SGHVS and FQNEAQ. For the CDR3, the DNA is TGTGCCAGCAGCCTGGGGCTGTATCTAGAGACCCAGTACTTC. Translated: CASSLGLYLETQYF.

This clone was observed a handful of times. This sequence joins TRBV5-6 and TRBJ2-7; TRBD2 matches at 8 bases. The CDR3 runs to 14 residues. The germline gives CDR1 SGHDT, CDR2 YYEEEE. V lost 4 bases to trimming and J lost 6 bases; unmatched junction nucleotides: 9. The CDR3 nucleotides read TGTGCCAGCAGCCTAGGGACTAGTTTCGGCGAGCAGTACTTC. Its translation: CASSLGTSFGEQYF.

J is TRBJ2-5 and V is TRBV2; TRBD2 agrees at 13 bases. Germline V gene lookup returns CDR1 SNHLY and CDR2 FYNNEI. The CDR3 covers 17 residues. Trimming removed 2 bases from V and 5 bases from J; junction bases left unmatched: 8. The CDR3 here is CASSETSGRAGRETQYF. As DNA, the CDR3 is TGTGCCAGCAGTGAAACTAGCGGGAGGGCCGGTCGGGAGACCCAGTACTTC.

This chain joins TRBV7-9 and TRBJ2-7; 8 positions agree with TRBD1. The V gene end was trimmed by 0 bases and the J gene end by 7 bases; junction bases not matched to a gene: 5. The V gene's germline CDR1 is SEHNR and CDR2 FQNEAQ (reference sequence). CDR3 length: 14 amino acids. CDR3 in DNA: TGTGCCAGCAGCTTAGCCGGCAGGGGGCAAGAGCAGTACTTC. Translated: CASSLAGRGQEQYF.

The table lists this clone with a few counts. The DNA for the CDR3 is TGCGCCAGCAGCCAATTTACGAGTCGGTCCCTGAACACTGAAGCTTTCTTT. It is translated as CASSQFTSRSLNTEAFF. The rearrangement joins TRBV4-1 to TRBJ1-1; D is unresolved. Per germline, CDR1 MGHRA and CDR2 YSYEKL. Trimming pared 2 bases from V and 0 bases from J, leaving 16 bases between. This CDR3 has 17 residues.

The V and J genes are TRBV5-1 and TRBJ1-2; 9 positions agree with TRBD1. Per the germline V gene, CDR1 is SGHRS and CDR2 is YFSETQ. V lost 0 bases and J lost 8; bases outside the gene matches: 2. CDR3 length equals 13 residues. In nucleotides, the CDR3 is TGCGCCAGCAGCTTGGGGACAGGGGTCGGCTACACCTTC. It specifies CASSLGTGVGYTF.